The present entry profiles one T cell receptor (beta chain) with its context. Its antigen is unidentified. The sample belongs to a study of post-analysis software for immune sequencing data. About the study: The courses of disease that were included comprised relapsing-remitting, secondary progressive and progressive-relapsing multiple sclerosis.

Unique molecular identifiers had been added to the TCR beta cDNA libraries. One entry per CDR3 protein results from TCRdb running MiXCR on the PCR reads. The sample records around 700,000 distinct CDR3 sequences, 59% being singletons. Study conclusions and caveats: Relative to controls, patients with multiple sclerosis showed significantly lower normalized Chao1 diversity. Higher frequency in patients than in controls was seen for about five TRBV segments, with TRBV5-6, TRBV5-1 and TRBV20-1 among them.

Germline CDR1 and CDR2: SGHVS and FQNEAQ. V lost 3 bases, J lost 0 bases, and 3 bases stayed unmatched. This CDR3 is built from 15 residues. This chain joins TRBV7-8 and TRBJ1-2; 8 nucleotides agree with TRBD1. Specimen: blood. This receptor was identified in a girl aged 2-15 years with multiple sclerosis. CDR3 protein: CASSFGQGSNYGYTF. In nucleotides, the CDR3 is TGTGCCAGCAGCTTCGGACAGGGCTCTAACTATGGCTACACCTTC.